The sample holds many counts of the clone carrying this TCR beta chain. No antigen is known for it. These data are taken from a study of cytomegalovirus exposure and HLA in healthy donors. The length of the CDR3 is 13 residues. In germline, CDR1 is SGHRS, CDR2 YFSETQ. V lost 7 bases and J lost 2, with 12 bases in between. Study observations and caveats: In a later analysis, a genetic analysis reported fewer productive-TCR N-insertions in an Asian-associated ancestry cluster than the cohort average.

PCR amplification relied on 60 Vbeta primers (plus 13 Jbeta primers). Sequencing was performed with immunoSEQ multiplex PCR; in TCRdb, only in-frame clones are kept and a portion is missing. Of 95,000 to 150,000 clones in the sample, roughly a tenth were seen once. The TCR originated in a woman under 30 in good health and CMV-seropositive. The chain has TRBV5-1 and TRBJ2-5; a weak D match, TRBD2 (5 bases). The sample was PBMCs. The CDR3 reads CASGSGLQETQYF. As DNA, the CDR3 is TGCGCCAGCGGGAGTGGTCTACAAGAGACCCAGTACTTC.